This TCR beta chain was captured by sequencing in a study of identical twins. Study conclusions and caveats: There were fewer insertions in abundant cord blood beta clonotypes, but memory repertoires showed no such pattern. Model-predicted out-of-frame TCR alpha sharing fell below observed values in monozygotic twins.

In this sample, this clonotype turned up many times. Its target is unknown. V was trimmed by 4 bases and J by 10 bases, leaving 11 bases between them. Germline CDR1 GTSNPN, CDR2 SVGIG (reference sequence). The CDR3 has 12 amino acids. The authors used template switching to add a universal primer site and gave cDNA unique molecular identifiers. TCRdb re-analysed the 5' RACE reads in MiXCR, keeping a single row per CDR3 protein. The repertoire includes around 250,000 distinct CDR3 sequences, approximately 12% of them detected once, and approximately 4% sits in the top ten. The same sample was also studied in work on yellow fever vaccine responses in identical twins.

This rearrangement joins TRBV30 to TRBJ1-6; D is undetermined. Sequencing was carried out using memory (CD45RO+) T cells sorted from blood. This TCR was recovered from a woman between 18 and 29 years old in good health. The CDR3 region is CAWTRRGSPLHF. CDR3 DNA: TGTGCCTGGACACGTCGGGGATCACCCCTCCACTTT.